This TCR beta chain emerged from a study of cytomegalovirus exposure and HLA in healthy donors. Study-level results: Researchers counted around 180 TCR beta chains as cytomegalovirus-associated. Within the approximately 120 validation repertoires, first-cohort TCR clusters tended to co-occur, according to a later analysis.

About this clone itself: What it binds is not known.

Sequencing used immunoSEQ multiplex PCR; TCRdb keeps in-frame clones, though not all of them. The table records around 240,000 clones, roughly 90% of them present only once. There are 15 residues in the CDR3. V was clipped by 6 bases and J by 0 bases, with 12 bases between them. The germline gives CDR1 SGHTA, CDR2 FQGNSA. The sequenced sample was PBMCs. The chain carries TRBV7-2 and TRBJ1-3, with D uncertain. The sequence came from a woman between 18 and 29 years old in good health and CMV-seronegative. This chain's CDR3 is CASRSDSNSGNTIYF. CDR3 sequence (DNA): TGTGCCAGCAGATCCGACTCTAACTCTGGAAACACCATATATTTT.